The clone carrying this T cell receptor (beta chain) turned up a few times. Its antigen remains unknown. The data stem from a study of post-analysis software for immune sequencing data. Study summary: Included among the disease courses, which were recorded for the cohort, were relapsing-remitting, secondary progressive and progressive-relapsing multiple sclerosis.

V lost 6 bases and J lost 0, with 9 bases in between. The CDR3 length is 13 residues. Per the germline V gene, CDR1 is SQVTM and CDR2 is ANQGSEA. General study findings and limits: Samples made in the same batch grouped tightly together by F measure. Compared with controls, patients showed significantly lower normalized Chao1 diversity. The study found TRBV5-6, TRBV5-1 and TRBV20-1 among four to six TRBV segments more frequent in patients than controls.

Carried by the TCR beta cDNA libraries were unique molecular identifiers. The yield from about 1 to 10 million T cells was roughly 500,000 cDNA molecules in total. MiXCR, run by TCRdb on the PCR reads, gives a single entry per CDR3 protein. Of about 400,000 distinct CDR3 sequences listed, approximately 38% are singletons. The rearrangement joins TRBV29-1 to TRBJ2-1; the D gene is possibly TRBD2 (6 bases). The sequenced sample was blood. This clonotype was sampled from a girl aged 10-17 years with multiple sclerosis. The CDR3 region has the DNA TGCAGCGTAAGACTAGGCTCCTACAATGAGCAGTTCTTC. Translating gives CSVRLGSYNEQFF.